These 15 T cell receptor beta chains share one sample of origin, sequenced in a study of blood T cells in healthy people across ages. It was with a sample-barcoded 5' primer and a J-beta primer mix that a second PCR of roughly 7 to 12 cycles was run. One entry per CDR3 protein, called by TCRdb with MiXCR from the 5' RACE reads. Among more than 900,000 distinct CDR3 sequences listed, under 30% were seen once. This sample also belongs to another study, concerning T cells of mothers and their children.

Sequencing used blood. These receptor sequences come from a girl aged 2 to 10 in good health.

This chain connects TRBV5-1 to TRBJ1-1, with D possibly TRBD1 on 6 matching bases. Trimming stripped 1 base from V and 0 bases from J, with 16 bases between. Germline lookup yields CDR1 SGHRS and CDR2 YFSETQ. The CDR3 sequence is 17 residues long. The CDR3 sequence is CASSLIGGLLMNTEAFF. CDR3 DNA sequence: TGCGCCAGCAGCTTGATTGGGGGGCTACTCATGAACACTGAAGCTTTCTTT. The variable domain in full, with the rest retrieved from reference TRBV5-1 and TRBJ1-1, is KAGVTQTPRYLIKTRGQQVTLSCSPISGHRSVSWYQQTPGQGLQFLFEYFSETQRNKGNFPGRFSGRQFSNSRSEMNVSTLELGDSALYLCASSLIGGLLMNTEAFFGQGTRLTVV.

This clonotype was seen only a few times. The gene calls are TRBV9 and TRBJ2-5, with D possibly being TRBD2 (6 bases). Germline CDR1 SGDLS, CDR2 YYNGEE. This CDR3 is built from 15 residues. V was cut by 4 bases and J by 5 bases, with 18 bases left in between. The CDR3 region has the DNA TGTGCCAGCAGCATCCGGGACTCAATTGGGGAGACCCAGTACTTC. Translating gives CASSIRDSIGETQYF.

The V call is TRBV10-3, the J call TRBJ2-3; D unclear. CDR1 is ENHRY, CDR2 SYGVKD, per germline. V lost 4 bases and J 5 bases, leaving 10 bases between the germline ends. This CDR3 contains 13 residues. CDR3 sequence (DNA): TGTGCCATCAGTGTTTCCCTAGAAGATACGCAGTATTTT. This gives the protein CAISVSLEDTQYF.

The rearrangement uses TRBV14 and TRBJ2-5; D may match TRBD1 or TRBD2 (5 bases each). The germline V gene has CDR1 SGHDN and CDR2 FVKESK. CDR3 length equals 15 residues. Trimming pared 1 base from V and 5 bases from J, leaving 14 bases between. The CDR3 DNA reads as TGTGCCAGCAGCCAAGTTCATATCTGGGGGGAGACCCAGTACTTC. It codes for CASSQVHIWGETQYF.

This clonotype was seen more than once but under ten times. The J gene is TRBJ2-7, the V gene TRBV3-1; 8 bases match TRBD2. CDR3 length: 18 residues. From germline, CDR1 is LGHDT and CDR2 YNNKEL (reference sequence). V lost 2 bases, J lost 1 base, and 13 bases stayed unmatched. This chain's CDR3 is CASSQNKGEAGVSYEQYF. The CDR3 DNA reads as TGTGCCAGCAGCCAAAATAAGGGGGAAGCGGGAGTGTCCTACGAGCAGTACTTC.

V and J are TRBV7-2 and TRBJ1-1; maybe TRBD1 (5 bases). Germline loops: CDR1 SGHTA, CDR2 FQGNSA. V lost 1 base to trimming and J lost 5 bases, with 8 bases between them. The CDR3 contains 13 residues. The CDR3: CASSLEQGTEAFF. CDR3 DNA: TGTGCCAGCAGCTTAGAGCAGGGTACTGAAGCTTTCTTT.

The CDR3, as DNA: TGCGCCAGCAGCTTAGAACCGGGACAGGGAATCACTGAAGCTTTCTTT. Encoded protein: CASSLEPGQGITEAFF. This chain uses TRBV5-1 with TRBJ1-1, with TRBD1 matching 9 bases. Trimming cost V 2 bases and J 4 bases; bases outside gene matches: 9. Germline lookup yields CDR1 SGHRS and CDR2 YFSETQ. The CDR3 loop spans 16 amino acids.

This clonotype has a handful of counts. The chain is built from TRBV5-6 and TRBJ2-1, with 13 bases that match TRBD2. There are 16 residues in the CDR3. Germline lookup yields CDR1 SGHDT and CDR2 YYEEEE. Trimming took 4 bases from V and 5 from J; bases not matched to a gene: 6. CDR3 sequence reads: CASSRGTSGIHNEQFF. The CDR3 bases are TGTGCCAGCAGCAGGGGGACTAGCGGGATTCACAATGAGCAGTTCTTC.

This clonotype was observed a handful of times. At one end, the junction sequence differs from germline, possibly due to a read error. For the CDR3, the DNA is TGTGCTAGCAGCTCAGCGGGAGTCGGAGAGACCCAGTACTTC. It codes for CASSSAGVGETQYF. J is TRBJ2-5 and V is TRBV7-7; TRBD2 matches at 8 bases. Germline assignment: CDR1 SSHAT and CDR2 FNYEAQ (reference sequence). This CDR3 contains 14 residues. The full variable domain, completed using reference TRBV7-7 and TRBJ2-5, is GAGVSQSPRYKVTKRGQDVTLRCDPISSHATLYWYQQALGQGPEFLTYFNYEAQPDKSGLPSDRFSAERPEGSISTLTIQRTEQRDSAMYRCASSSAGVGETQYFGPGTRLLVL.

CDR3 nucleotide sequence: TGTGCCAGCAGTGAGTCGGCACAGACAGATACGCAGTATTTT. It translates to CASSESAQTDTQYF. The J gene is TRBJ2-3, the V gene TRBV6-4; no clear D gene. CDR1 is MRHNA, CDR2 SNTAGT, per germline. V was pared by 3 bases and J by 3 bases, with 10 bases between. The CDR3 is 14 residues long.

The DNA of the CDR3 is TGCAGCGCCGGGGGCCTCCGGACAGGGGCGGATGGCTACACCTTC. Its protein is CSAGGLRTGADGYTF. V and J are TRBV29-1 and TRBJ1-2; 9 positions match TRBD1. CDR1 is SQVTM, CDR2 ANQGSEA, per germline. With 7 bases clipped from V and 6 bases from J, the junction kept 15 bases outside the gene matches. The length of the CDR3 is 15 residues. Looking up the rest from reference TRBV29-1 and TRBJ1-2 gives the full variable domain: SAVISQKPSRDICQRGTSLTIQCQVDSQVTMMFWYRQQPGQSLTLIATANQGSEATYESGFVIDKFPISRPNLTFSTLTVSNMSPEDSSIYLCSAGGLRTGADGYTFGSGTRLTVV.

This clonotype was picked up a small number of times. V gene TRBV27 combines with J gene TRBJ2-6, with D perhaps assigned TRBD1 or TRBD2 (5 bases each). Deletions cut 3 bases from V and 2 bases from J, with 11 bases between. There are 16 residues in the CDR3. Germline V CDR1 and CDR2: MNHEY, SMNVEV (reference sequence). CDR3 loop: CASSFLGVTGANVLTF. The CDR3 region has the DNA TGTGCCAGCAGTTTCTTGGGGGTGACTGGGGCCAACGTCCTGACTTTC.

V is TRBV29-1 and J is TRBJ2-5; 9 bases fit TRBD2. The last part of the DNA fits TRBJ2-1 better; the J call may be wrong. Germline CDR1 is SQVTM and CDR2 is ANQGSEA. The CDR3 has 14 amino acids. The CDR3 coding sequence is TGCAGCGTCCAATTAGCGGGAGTGGAAAATGAGCAGTTCTTC. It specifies CSVQLAGVENEQFF.

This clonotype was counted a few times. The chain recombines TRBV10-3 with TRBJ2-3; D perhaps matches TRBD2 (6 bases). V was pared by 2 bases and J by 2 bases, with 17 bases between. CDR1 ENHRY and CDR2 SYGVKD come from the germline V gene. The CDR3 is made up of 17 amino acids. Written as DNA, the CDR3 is TGTGCCATCAGTGAGGACTTAGCGGAGATGATCACAGATACGCAGTATTTT. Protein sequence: CAISEDLAEMITDTQYF.

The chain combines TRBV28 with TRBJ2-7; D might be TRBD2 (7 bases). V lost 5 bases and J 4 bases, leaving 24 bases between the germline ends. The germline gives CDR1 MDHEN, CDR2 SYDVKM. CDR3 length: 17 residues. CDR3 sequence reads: CASSMGGPGTRQYEQYF. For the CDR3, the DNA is TGTGCCAGCAGTATGGGGGGGCCTGGCACTAGGCAATACGAGCAGTACTTC.